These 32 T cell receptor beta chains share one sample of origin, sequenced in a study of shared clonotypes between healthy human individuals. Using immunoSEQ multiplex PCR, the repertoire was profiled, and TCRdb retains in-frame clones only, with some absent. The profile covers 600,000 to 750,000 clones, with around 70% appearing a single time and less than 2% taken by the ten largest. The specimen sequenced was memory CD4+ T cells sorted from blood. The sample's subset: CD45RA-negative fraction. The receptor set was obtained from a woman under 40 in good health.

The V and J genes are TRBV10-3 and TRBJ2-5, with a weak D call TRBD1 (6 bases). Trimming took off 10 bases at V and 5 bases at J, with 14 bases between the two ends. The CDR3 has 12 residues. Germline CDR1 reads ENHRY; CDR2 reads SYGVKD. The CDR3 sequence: CATQGGGETQYF. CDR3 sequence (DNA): TGTGCCACCCAAGGGGGTGGCGAGACCCAGTACTTC.

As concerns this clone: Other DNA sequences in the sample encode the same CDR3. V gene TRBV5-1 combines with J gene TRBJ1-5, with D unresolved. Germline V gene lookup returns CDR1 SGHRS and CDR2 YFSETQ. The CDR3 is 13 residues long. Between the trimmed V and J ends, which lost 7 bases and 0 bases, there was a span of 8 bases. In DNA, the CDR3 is TGCGCCAGCGCAGGAGATAGCAATCAGCCCCAGCATTTT. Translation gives CASAGDSNQPQHF.

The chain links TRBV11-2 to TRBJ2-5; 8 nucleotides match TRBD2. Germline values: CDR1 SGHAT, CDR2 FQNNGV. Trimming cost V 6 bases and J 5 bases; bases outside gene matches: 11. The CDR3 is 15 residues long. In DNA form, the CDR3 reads TGTGCCAGCAGGCAACCGGGACTAGTAAGCGAGACCCAGTACTTC. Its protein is CASRQPGLVSETQYF.

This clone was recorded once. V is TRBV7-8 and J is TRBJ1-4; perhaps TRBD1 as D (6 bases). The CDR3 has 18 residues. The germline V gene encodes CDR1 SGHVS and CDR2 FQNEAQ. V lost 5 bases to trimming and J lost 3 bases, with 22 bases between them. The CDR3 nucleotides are TGTGCCAGCAGCCCTACCCCGGGACACGGAGGTTCTAATGAAAAACTGTTTTTT. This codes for CASSPTPGHGGSNEKLFF.

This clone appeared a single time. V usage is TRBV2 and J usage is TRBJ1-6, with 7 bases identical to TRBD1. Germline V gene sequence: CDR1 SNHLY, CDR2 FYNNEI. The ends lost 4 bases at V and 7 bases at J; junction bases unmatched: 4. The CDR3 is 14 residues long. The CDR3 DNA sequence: TGTGCCAGCAGTGTAAACAGGGGCAATTCACCCCTCCACTTT. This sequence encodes CASSVNRGNSPLHF.

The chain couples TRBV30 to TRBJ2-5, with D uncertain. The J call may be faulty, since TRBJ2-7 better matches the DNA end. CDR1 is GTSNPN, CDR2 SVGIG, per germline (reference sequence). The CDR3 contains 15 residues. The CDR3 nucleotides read TGTGCCTGGAGTGTACCGGCTTCGGATTCCTACGAGCAGTACTTC. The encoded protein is CAWSVPASDSYEQYF.

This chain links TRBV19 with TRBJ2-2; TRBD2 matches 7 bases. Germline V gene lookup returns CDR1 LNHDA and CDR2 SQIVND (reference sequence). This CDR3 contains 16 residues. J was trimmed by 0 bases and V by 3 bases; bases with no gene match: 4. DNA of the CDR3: TGTGCCAGTAGTATCCAAGCGGGGCCGAACACCGGGGAGCTGTTTTTT. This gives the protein CASSIQAGPNTGELFF.

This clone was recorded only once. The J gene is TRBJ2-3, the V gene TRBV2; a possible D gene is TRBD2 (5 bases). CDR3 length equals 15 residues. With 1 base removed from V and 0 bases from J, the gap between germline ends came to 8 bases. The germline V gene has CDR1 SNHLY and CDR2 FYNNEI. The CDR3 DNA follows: TGTGCCAGCAGTGAAGGTCTAGCTAGCACAGATACGCAGTATTTT. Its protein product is CASSEGLASTDTQYF.

CDR3 DNA: TGTGCCAGCAGCTTGAGAGCGGGAAGGCGTGACGAGCAGTACTTC. This gives the protein CASSLRAGRRDEQYF. The chain employs TRBV5-8 and TRBJ2-7, with TRBD2 matching over 7 bases. V gave up 1 base and J gave up 5 bases; unmatched junction bases: 9. Germline assignment: CDR1 SGHTS and CDR2 YDEGEE. This CDR3 is 15 amino acids long.

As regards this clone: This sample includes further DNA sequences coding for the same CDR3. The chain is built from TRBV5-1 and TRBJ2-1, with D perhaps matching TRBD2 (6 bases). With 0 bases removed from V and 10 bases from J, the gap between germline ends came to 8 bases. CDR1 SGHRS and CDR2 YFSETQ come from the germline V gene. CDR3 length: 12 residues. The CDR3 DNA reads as TGCGCCAGCAGCTTGGGGGGAGGCGAGCAGTTCTTC. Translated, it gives CASSLGGGEQFF.

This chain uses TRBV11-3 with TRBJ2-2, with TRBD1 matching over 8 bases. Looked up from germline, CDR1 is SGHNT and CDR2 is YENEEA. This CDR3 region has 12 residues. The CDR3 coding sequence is TGTCCCACCGACAGGGGAGCCGGGGAGCTGTTTTTT. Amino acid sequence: CPTDRGAGELFF.

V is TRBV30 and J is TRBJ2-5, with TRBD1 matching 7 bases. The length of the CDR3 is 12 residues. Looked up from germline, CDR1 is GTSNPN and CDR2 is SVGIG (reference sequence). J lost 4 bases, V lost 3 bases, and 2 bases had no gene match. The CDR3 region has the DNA TGTGCCTGGAGACAGGGGAGAGAGACCCAGTACTTC. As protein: CAWRQGRETQYF.

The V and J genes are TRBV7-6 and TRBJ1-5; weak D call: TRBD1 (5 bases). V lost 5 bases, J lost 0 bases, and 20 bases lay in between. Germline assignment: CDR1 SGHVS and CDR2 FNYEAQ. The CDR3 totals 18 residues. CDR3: CASSRSPGSLTSNQPQHF. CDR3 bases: TGTGCCAGCAGCCGATCTCCAGGGAGTTTGACTAGCAATCAGCCCCAGCATTTT.

The CDR3 DNA follows: TGTGCCAGCAGCTTAGTCCGGGACACTTACACAGATACGCAGTATTTT. The encoded protein is CASSLVRDTYTDTQYF. The chain joins TRBV7-9 to TRBJ2-3; D possibly corresponds to TRBD1 (6 bases). Germline CDR1 is SEHNR and CDR2 is FQNEAQ (reference sequence). This CDR3 has 16 residues. Trimming removed 1 base at V and 2 bases at J, with 13 bases between. Full variable domain (missing parts from reference TRBV7-9 and TRBJ2-3): DTGVSQNPRHKITKRGQNVTFRCDPISEHNRLYWYRQTLGQGPEFLTYFQNEAQLEKSRLLSDRFSAERPKGSFSTLEIQRTEQGDSAMYLCASSLVRDTYTDTQYFGPGTRLTVL.

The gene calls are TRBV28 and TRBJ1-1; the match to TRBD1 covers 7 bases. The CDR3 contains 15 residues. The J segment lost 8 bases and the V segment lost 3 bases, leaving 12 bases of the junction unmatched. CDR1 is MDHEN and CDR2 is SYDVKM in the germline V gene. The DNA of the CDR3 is TGTGCCAGCAGTTTTCGCGACAGGGCAAAGCAGGAAGCTTTCTTT. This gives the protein CASSFRDRAKQEAFF. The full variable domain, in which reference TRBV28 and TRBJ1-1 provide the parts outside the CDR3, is DVKVTQSSRYLVKRTGEKVFLECVQDMDHENMFWYRQDPGLGLRLIYFSYDVKMKEKGDIPEGYSVSREKKERFSLILESASTNQTSMYLCASSFRDRAKQEAFFGQGTRLTVV.

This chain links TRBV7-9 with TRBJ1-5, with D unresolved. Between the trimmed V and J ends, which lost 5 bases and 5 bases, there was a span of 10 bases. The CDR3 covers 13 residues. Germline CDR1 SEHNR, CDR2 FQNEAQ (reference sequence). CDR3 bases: TGTGCCAGCAGCCCGGACGTGGATCAGCCCCAGCATTTT. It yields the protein CASSPDVDQPQHF.

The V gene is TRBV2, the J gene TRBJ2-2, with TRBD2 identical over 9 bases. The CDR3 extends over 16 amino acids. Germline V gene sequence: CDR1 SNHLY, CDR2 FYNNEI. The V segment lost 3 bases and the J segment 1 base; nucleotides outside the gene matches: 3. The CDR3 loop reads CASSEISGRNTGELFF. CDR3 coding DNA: TGTGCCAGCAGTGAGATTAGCGGGAGGAACACCGGGGAGCTGTTTTTT.

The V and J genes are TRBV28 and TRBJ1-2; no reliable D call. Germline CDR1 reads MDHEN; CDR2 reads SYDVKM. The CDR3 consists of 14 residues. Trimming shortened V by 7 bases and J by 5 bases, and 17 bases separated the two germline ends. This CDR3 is CASTPAGSLYGYTF. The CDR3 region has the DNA TGTGCCAGCACTCCTGCGGGGAGCCTATATGGCTACACCTTC.

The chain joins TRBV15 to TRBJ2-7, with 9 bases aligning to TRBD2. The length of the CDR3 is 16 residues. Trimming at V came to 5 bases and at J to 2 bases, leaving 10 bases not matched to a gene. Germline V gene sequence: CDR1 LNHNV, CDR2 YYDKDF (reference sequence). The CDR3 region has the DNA TGTGCCACCAGCGGGTCGGTTAGCGGGAGTACCTACGAGCAGTACTTC. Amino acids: CATSGSVSGSTYEQYF.

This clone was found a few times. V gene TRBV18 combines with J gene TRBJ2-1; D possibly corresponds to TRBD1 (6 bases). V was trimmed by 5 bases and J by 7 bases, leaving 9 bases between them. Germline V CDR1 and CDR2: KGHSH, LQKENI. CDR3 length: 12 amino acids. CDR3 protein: CASSSTGNEQFF. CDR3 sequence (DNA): TGTGCCAGCTCATCTACAGGGAATGAGCAGTTCTTC.

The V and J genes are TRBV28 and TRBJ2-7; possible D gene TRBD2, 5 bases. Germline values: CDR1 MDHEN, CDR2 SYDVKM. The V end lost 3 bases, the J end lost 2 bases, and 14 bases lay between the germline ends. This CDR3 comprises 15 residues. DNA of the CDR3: TGTGCCAGCAGTTTGTCGAGGGATTGGGCCTACGAGCAGTACTTC. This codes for CASSLSRDWAYEQYF.

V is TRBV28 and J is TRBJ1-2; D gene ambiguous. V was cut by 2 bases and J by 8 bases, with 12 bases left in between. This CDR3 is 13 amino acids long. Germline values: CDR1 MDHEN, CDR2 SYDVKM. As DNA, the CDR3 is TGTGCCAGCAGTTTACGGGTCGGAGGCGGCTACACCTTC. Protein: CASSLRVGGGYTF.

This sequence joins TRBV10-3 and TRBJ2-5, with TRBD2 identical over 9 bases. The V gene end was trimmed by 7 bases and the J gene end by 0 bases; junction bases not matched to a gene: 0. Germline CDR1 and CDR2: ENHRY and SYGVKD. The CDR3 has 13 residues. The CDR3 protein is CAITSGNQETQYF. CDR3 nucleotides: TGTGCCATCACTAGCGGGAACCAAGAGACCCAGTACTTC.

DNA of the CDR3: TGTGCCAGCAGCGTAGTCTGGGGGACAGACCTTTCCTACGAGCAGTACTTC. This translates into CASSVVWGTDLSYEQYF. V and J are TRBV9 and TRBJ2-7; 7 nucleotides align to TRBD1. The germline V gene encodes CDR1 SGDLS and CDR2 YYNGEE. V was clipped by 0 bases and J by 1 base; unmatched bases: 10. This CDR3 comprises 17 residues.

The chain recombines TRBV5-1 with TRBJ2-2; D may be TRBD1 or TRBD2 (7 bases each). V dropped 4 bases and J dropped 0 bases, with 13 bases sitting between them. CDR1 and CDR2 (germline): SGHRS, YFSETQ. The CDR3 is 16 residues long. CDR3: CASSRSGTANTGELFF. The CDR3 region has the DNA TGCGCCAGCAGCCGGAGCGGGACAGCGAACACCGGGGAGCTGTTTTTT.

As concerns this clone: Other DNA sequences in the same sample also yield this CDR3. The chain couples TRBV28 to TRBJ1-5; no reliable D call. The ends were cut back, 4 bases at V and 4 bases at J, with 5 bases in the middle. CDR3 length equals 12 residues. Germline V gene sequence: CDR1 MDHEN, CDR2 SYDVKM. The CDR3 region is CASSSGNQPQHF. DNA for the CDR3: TGTGCCAGCAGTTCGGGAAATCAGCCCCAGCATTTT.

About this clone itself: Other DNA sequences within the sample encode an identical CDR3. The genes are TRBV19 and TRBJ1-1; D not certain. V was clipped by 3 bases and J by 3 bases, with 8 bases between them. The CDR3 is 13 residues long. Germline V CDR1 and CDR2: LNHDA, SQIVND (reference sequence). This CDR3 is CASSIQADTEAFF. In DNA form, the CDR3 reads TGTGCCAGTAGTATTCAGGCGGACACTGAAGCTTTCTTT.

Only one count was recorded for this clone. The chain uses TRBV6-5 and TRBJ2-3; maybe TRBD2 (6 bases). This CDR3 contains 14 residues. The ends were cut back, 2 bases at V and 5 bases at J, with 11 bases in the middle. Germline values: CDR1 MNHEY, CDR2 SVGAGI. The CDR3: CASSYDAGRDTQYF. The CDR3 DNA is TGTGCCAGCAGTTACGATGCGGGAAGAGATACGCAGTATTTT.

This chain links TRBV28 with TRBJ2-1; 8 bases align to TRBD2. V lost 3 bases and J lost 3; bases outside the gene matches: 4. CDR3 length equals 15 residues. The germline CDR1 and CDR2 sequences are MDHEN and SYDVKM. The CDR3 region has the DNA TGTGCCAGCAGTTTCCGGACTAGCCTCTACAATGAGCAGTTCTTC. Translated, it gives CASSFRTSLYNEQFF.

The DNA for the CDR3 is TGTGCCAGCTCACCACAGGGTGTCGAGGAACTGTTTTTT. This gives the protein CASSPQGVEELFF. This chain connects TRBV18 to TRBJ1-4; no reliable D call. CDR1 KGHSH and CDR2 LQKENI come from the germline V gene. The V gene lost 1 base and the J gene lost 12 bases, with 12 bases spanning the gap. CDR3 size: 13 residues.

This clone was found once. The chain's CDR3 is CASSFAGTGIYEQYF. The CDR3 DNA reads as TGTGCCAGCAGCTTTGCCGGGACAGGGATCTACGAGCAGTACTTC. The chain carries TRBV2 and TRBJ2-7; 9 nucleotides line up with TRBD1. The length of the CDR3 is 15 residues. Germline-derived CDR1 and CDR2 are SNHLY and FYNNEI. With 6 bases clipped from V and 3 bases from J, the junction kept 9 bases outside the gene matches.

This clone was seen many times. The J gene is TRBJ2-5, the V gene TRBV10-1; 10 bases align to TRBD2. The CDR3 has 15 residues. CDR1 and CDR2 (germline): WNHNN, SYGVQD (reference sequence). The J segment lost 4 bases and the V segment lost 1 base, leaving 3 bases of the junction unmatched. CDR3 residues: CASSEYASGRETQYF. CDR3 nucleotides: TGCGCCAGCAGTGAGTATGCTAGCGGGAGAGAGACCCAGTACTTC.